This T cell receptor beta chain stems from a study of a mutant IDH1 vaccine in newly diagnosed glioma. The overall study: The week-35 safety follow-up was V12, and the week-47 study end was V13.

This clone was seen just once. The antigen is undetermined. Assay: immunoSEQ multiplex PCR; the TCRdb copy retains only in-frame clones and omits some. Of about 27,000 clones detected, about four fifths appear once; the ten largest clones hold about 7.6%. Time point: week 35, safety follow-up. The investigators gave 300 ug of mutant IDH1 20-mer peptide in each vaccine dose, together with topical imiquimod. Sequenced material: PBMCs, taken from a glioma patient whose treatment included an IDH1 peptide vaccine. The TCR sequence derives from a man in his forties or fifties with glioma.

The CDR3 DNA is TGTGCCAGCAGCCCAACTCTCCTCATGAACACTGAAGCTTTCTTT. Protein product: CASSPTLLMNTEAFF. This chain uses TRBV4-2 with TRBJ1-1; D gene uncertain. Germline assignment: CDR1 LGHNA and CDR2 YNFKEQ. CDR3 length: 15 residues. V was cut by 4 bases and J by 0 bases, with 12 bases left in between.